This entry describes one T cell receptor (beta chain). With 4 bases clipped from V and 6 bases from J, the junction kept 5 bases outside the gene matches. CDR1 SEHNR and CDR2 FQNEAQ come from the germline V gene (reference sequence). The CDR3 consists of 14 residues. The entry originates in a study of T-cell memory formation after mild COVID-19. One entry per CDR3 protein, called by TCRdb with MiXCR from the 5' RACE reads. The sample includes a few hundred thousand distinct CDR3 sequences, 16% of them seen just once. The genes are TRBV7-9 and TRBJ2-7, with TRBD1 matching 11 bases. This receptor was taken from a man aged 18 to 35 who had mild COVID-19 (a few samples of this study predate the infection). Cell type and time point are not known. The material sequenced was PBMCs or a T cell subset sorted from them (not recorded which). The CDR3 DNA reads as TGTGCCAGCAGCTCCCCCGGGACAGGGGGCGAGCAGTACTTC. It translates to CASSSPGTGGEQYF.